This T cell receptor beta chain came from a study of regulatory T cells in long-lasting Graves disease. CDR3 length equals 13 residues. The germline V and J ends were trimmed by 3 bases and 6 bases, with 11 bases remaining between them. This clonotype was seen at least ten times. The antigen remains undetermined. Construction of the TCR beta libraries employed iRepertoire HTBI primers in conjunction with Arm-PCR of CDR3 regions. MiXCR was run by TCRdb on the multiplex PCR reads, yielding one entry per CDR3 protein. In the table there are around 460,000 distinct CDR3 sequences, around a fifth of which are singletons. Time point of the sample: persistent/refractory GD, antithyroid drugs over 5 years with positive TRAb. The TCR library used RNA extracted from PBMCs. It was American Thyroid Association guidelines that determined Graves' disease diagnosis. Study findings and constraints: Clonotypes that were public and shared totalled 2,741 in persistent patients versus 850 to 1,000 in new patients.

The source is a female donor with Graves disease. This specimen was peripheral blood mononuclear cells (PBMCs), taken when the disease was refractory, from a patient treated with antithyroid drugs. The chain is built from TRBV12-3 or TRBV12-4 and TRBJ1-2; D gene uncertain. The CDR3 region has the DNA TGTGCCAGCAGTTTCGGCAGAATCAATGGCTACACCTTC. Protein product: CASSFGRINGYTF.